This T cell receptor (beta chain) was observed in a study of graft-versus-host responses after intestinal transplantation. Notes on the study in general: The authors found GvH clones in recipient marrow, some appearing first in ileum or blood.

Trimming pared 1 base from V and 3 bases from J, leaving 15 bases between. This CDR3 contains 16 residues. Germline values: CDR1 SGHRS, CDR2 YFSETQ. Sequencing was performed with immunoSEQ multiplex PCR; in TCRdb, only in-frame clones are kept and a portion is missing. The sample holds roughly 5,000 clones, just over 70% seen once. About this clone: Its antigen is as yet unknown.

The sequence came from a human patient who received an intestinal transplant, so some T cells may come from the graft donor. This chain joins TRBV5-1 and TRBJ2-3; D not certain. The sequencing here drew on PBMCs, taken approximately 310 days after intestinal transplant. This chain's CDR3 is CASSLLGFTGTDTQYF. DNA of the CDR3: TGCGCCAGCAGCTTGTTAGGGTTTACCGGGACAGATACGCAGTATTTT.